These 17 T cell receptor beta chains originate from one sample sequenced in a study of read filtering for tumor transcriptome and immune sequencing. The library was built from roughly 400 ng RNA with molecular barcoded adaptors for alpha/delta and beta/gamma chains. TCRdb redid the calling of the reads with MiXCR, one entry per CDR3 protein. The table records around 130,000 distinct CDR3 sequences, about 13% of them present only once. The sample comprised a population of CD138-negative cells sorted from bone marrow. These receptors were collected from a donor over 35 with multiple myeloma.

This clonotype was seen repeatedly, ten times or more. The V call is TRBV5-6, the J call TRBJ2-7; TRBD2 might be the D (6 bases). Germline-derived CDR1 and CDR2 are SGHDT and YYEEEE. V lost 4 bases and J 0 bases, leaving 8 bases between the germline ends. This CDR3 spans 13 amino acids. The chain's CDR3 is CASSRGLSYEQYF. In nucleotides, the CDR3 is TGTGCCAGCAGCCGGGGACTCTCCTACGAGCAGTACTTC.

In the case of this clonotype: This sequence may be a read error, since a much larger clone differs from it by one base. The rearrangement links TRBV20-1 to TRBJ1-1; D gene ambiguous. The CDR3 consists of 12 residues. Germline CDR1 and CDR2: DFQATT and SNEGSKA (reference sequence). CDR3 loop: CSARGRKLEAYF. Written as DNA, the CDR3 is TGCAGTGCCCGTGGGAGGAAGCTCGAAGCTTACTTT.

Regarding this clonotype: This may come from a read error, since a much larger clone is one base off. The chain couples TRBV5-1 to TRBJ2-2; 8 bases align to TRBD1. Per germline, CDR1 SGHRS and CDR2 YFSETQ. V shed 3 bases and J 4 bases; nucleotides not matched to a gene: 2. CDR3 size: 14 residues. CDR3 region: CASSWDRPTGELFF. In nucleotides, the CDR3 is TGCGCCAGCAGCTGGGACAGGCCCACCGGGGAGCTGTTTTTT. Full variable domain (remainder filled in from reference TRBV5-1 and TRBJ2-2): KAGVTQTPRYLIKTRGQQVTLSCSPISGHRSVSWYQQTPGQGLQFLFEYFSETQRNKGNFPGRFSGRQFSNSRSEMNVSTLELGDSALYLCASSWDRPTGELFFGEGSRLTVL.

This clonotype was seen at least ten times. The rearrangement uses TRBV4-3 and TRBJ2-7; 11 bases are a match to TRBD1. V lost 0 bases to trimming and J lost 3 bases; unmatched junction nucleotides: 1. The CDR3 loop spans 15 amino acids. Germline CDR1 LGHNA, CDR2 YSLEER. The CDR3 DNA reads TGCGCCAGCAGCCAAGATGGGACAGGGGGCTACGAGCAGTACTTC. It specifies CASSQDGTGGYEQYF.

This clonotype has at least ten counts. The chain couples TRBV15 to TRBJ1-4; 9 bases match TRBD1. CDR1 and CDR2 from the germline V gene are LNHNV and YYDKDF (reference sequence). Trimming took 9 bases from V and 5 from J; bases not matched to a gene: 4. This CDR3 comprises 13 residues. CDR3 bases: TGTGCCACTAGGGACAGGGTGAATGAAAAACTGTTTTTT. It translates to CATRDRVNEKLFF.

This clonotype occurred a few times. The V and J genes are TRBV5-4 and TRBJ1-1, with TRBD1 as a possible D gene (5 bases). CDR3 size: 12 residues. CDR1 and CDR2 (germline): SGHNT, YYREEE (reference sequence). V lost 0 bases to trimming and J lost 9 bases, with 9 bases between them. CDR3 amino acids: CASSLEGVKAFF. In DNA form, the CDR3 reads TGTGCCAGCAGCTTGGAAGGGGTGAAAGCTTTCTTT.

This clonotype was found many times. The chain employs TRBV6-2 or TRBV6-3 and TRBJ2-1; 7 nucleotides match TRBD1. CDR3 length: 16 residues. With 0 bases clipped from V and 2 bases from J, the junction kept 4 bases outside the gene matches. The V gene's germline CDR1 is MNHEY and CDR2 SVGEGT. The CDR3 sequence is CASSYSTRGPYNEQFF. CDR3 nucleotides: TGTGCCAGCAGTTACTCGACGAGGGGGCCCTACAATGAGCAGTTCTTC.

The chain employs TRBV11-3 and TRBJ1-4; D unresolved. The CDR3 length is 13 residues. V was shortened by 5 bases and J by 8 bases, with 12 bases between the two germline ends. Germline CDR1 reads SGHNT; CDR2 reads YENEEA. The CDR3 reads CASSLLGREKLFF. For the CDR3, the DNA is TGTGCCAGCAGCCTTCTCGGAAGGGAAAAACTGTTTTTT.

This clonotype was observed at least ten times. The chain's CDR3 is CASTIAGGGNEQFF. CDR3 nucleotide sequence: TGTGCCAGCACCATAGCGGGAGGGGGCAATGAGCAGTTCTTC. The chain links TRBV6-1 to TRBJ2-1; 11 bases agree with TRBD2. The length of the CDR3 is 14 residues. Germline V CDR1 and CDR2: MNHNS, SASEGT. V lost 7 bases and J lost 6; bases outside the gene matches: 5.

On this clonotype: A much larger clone differs by one base, so this may be a read error. The rearrangement joins TRBV20-1 to TRBJ2-3, with 12 bases that match TRBD2. This CDR3 region has 16 residues. Germline values: CDR1 DFQATT, CDR2 SNEGSKA (reference sequence). The CDR3 sequence: CSARILAGGGTDTPYF. As DNA, the CDR3 is TGCAGTGCTAGGATCCTAGCGGGAGGGGGCACAGATACGCCGTATTTT.

To note about this clonotype: The junction shows a germline mismatch at one end, possibly a read error. The chain links TRBV27 to TRBJ2-2, with D tentatively TRBD1 (6 bases). Germline-derived CDR1 and CDR2 are MNHEY and SMNVEV (reference sequence). There are 17 residues in the CDR3. The CDR3 nucleotides read TGTGCCAGCAGTACCCCTCTACAGGGATCGAACACCGGGGAGCAGTTGTTT. Its translation is CASSTPLQGSNTGEQLF.

Concerning this clonotype: This may arise from a read error, as a much more abundant clone is one base away. This rearrangement joins TRBV19 to TRBJ1-6; D unclear. The V gene's germline CDR1 is LNHDA and CDR2 SQIVND (reference sequence). The CDR3 has 14 amino acids. CDR3 nucleotides: TGTGTCAGTAGTATTACCAGCCAGGATTCACCCCTCCACTTT. It yields the protein CVSSITSQDSPLHF. Variable domain in full (rest from reference TRBV19 and TRBJ1-6): DGGITQSPKYLFRKEGQNVTLSCEQNLNHDAMYWYRQDPGQGLRLIYYSQIVNDFQKGDIAEGYSVSREKKESFPLTVTSAQKNPTAFYLCVSSITSQDSPLHFGNGTRLTVT.

This clonotype was detected ten times or more. V usage is TRBV29-1 and J usage is TRBJ2-1, with 7 bases aligning to TRBD2. The CDR3 totals 15 residues. CDR1 and CDR2 from the germline V gene are SQVTM and ANQGSEA. Trimming at V came to 8 bases and at J to 0 bases, leaving 10 bases not matched to a gene. Written as DNA, the CDR3 is TGCAGCTCATCACCGGGACTAAGCTCCTACAATGAGCAGTTCTTC. Its protein is CSSSPGLSSYNEQFF.

About this clonotype: Mismatch with germline at one junction end may stem from a read error. The chain couples TRBV19 to TRBJ1-5; D gene uncertain. Germline CDR1 is LNHDA and CDR2 is SQIVND (reference sequence). The CDR3 totals 17 residues. This CDR3 reads CASSIGPATVANRPQHF. The DNA of the CDR3 is TGTGCCAGTAGTATTGGGCCCGCCACGGTCGCAAATCGGCCCCAGCATTTT.

This clonotype was found many times. The chain has TRBV7-9 and TRBJ2-7; 8 bases match TRBD2. This CDR3 comprises 15 residues. V was clipped by 1 base and J by 3 bases; unmatched bases: 5. Looked up from germline, CDR1 is SEHNR and CDR2 is FQNEAQ (reference sequence). The CDR3 is CASSLVAGNIYEQYF. The DNA of the CDR3 is TGTGCCAGCAGCTTAGTAGCGGGGAATATCTACGAGCAGTACTTC.

CDR3 sequence: CASLEEDTDTEAFF. In DNA form, the CDR3 reads TGTGCCAGCCTGGAGGAGGACACCGACACTGAAGCTTTCTTT. This chain joins TRBV2 and TRBJ1-1; D might be TRBD1 (5 bases). This CDR3 contains 14 residues. Germline CDR1 reads SNHLY; CDR2 reads FYNNEI. The V and J ends lost 8 bases and 3 bases respectively, with 16 bases between them.

This clonotype was seen many times. The V and J genes are TRBV19 and TRBJ1-5, with TRBD1 matching over 9 bases. In germline, CDR1 is LNHDA, CDR2 SQIVND (reference sequence). J was trimmed by 5 bases and V by 5 bases; bases with no gene match: 10. The CDR3 covers 16 residues. DNA for the CDR3: TGTGCCAGTAGTTTCCGGGACAGGGTACAGTATCAGCCCCAGCATTTT. Its protein is CASSFRDRVQYQPQHF.